A selection of T cell receptor beta chains follows, all from one sample in a study of blood T cell repertoires in COVID-19. Sequencing used immunoSEQ multiplex PCR; TCRdb keeps in-frame clones, though not all of them. This table holds about 130,000 clones, 84% found once. Sequencing was performed on PBMCs or T cells enriched from blood (not recorded which). All receptors derive from a middle-aged man with acute COVID-19. The CDR3 runs from the conserved cysteine through the conserved F or W.

V,CDR3
TRBV3-1/TRBV3-2,CASSQIAGLEQYF
TRBV3-1/TRBV3-2,CASAQVETQYF
TRBV7-9,CASSLAWGGYEQYF
TRBV5-1,CASSFERYGYTF
TRBV10-3,CAISERSSGNADTQYF
TRBV10-3,CAMGDRGSGEQYF
TRBV5-1,CASSSGHWTTEAFF
TRBV19,CASSITGAINYGYTF
TRBV12-3/TRBV12-4,CASSLREGEKLFF
TRBV7-9,CASSPRTGRTEAFF
TRBV9,CASSVGSGQVSGELFF